This T cell receptor (beta chain) was captured in a study of cytomegalovirus exposure and HLA in healthy donors. At sampling all donors were nominally healthy, likely with unrecorded immune exposures. This CDR3 comprises 14 residues. Germline loops: CDR1 MGHRA, CDR2 YSYEKL. PCR used 60 Vbeta primers and 13 Jbeta primers. This table comes from immunoSEQ multiplex PCR, and its TCRdb copy is limited to in-frame clones, with some not included. The sample records around 120,000 clones, roughly 84% being singletons. The receptor was derived from a girl aged 2-15 years in good health and CMV-seronegative. The specimen was PBMCs. This sequence joins TRBV4-1 and TRBJ2-5, with D unresolved. The better agreement between TRBJ2-7 and the DNA end casts doubt on the J call. The CDR3 DNA reads TGCGCCAGCAGCCAAGCTCCCATGAGGTACGAGCAGTACTTC. Residues: CASSQAPMRYEQYF.